Listed here is a single TCR beta chain. Its antigen is not identified. The source of the sample is a study of Ad26.COV2.S vaccination and SARS-CoV-2 variants. Study outcomes and limitations: Spike-specific TCR breadth ran higher among vaccine recipients than placebo recipients. After vaccination, substantial breadth of spike-specific CD8+ and CD4+ responses was reported. The study found similar non-spike TCR breadth in vaccine and placebo recipients.

V shed 2 bases, J shed 2 bases, and the junction held 6 bases outside the gene matches. Germline V CDR1 and CDR2: SGHRS, YFSETQ. The CDR3 loop spans 15 amino acids. Treatment defined: roughly 18 received Ad26.COV2.S at low or high dose, single or two shots; 5 received placebo; per-sample allocation not given. Samples were taken on day 63 after the first vaccine or placebo injection. The method was immunoSEQ multiplex PCR; TCRdb's version includes in-frame clones alone and lacks a portion of them. This table has roughly 320,000 clones, 85% to 90% appearing once. This TCR derives from a person aged 18 to 65 who received the Ad26.COV2.S COVID-19 vaccine or a placebo. This sample comprised peripheral blood, obtained in a trial of Ad26.COV2.S vaccine versus placebo. The chain employs TRBV5-1 and TRBJ2-5, with 7 bases lining up with TRBD2. CDR3 bases: TGCGCCAGCAGCTTAGGCTCTAGCGGACAAGAGACCCAGTACTTC. Translated: CASSLGSSGQETQYF.